The clone carrying this T cell receptor beta chain was counted at least ten times. The data originate from a study of metastatic and nonmetastatic thyroid tumors. Patients underwent thyroid surgery, and none had received any treatment before it. In germline, CDR1 is SGHTA, CDR2 FQGNSA. V lost 1 base to trimming and J lost 6 bases, with 11 bases between them. The CDR3 contains 14 residues. In the original workflow: The study took CDR3 differences across clinicopathological groups and made a distant-metastasis classifier for papillary thyroid cancer from them. TCRdb recomputed clones from the PCR reads via MiXCR. The V and J calls come from TCRdb's annotation, not from the publication. The table records about 40,000 clones, approximately 10% of them present only once.

This receptor was identified in a female donor with papillary thyroid cancer or a benign thyroid nodule (not recorded which). Some clones in this sample may be carry-over from other donors' samples. The V and J genes are TRBV7-2 and TRBJ2-3, with TRBD1 as a possible D gene (5 bases). Sequencing input: blood. CDR3 protein: CASSLGGIHDTQYF. In DNA form, the CDR3 reads TGTGCCAGCAGCTTAGGGGGCATTCATGATACGCAGTATTTT.